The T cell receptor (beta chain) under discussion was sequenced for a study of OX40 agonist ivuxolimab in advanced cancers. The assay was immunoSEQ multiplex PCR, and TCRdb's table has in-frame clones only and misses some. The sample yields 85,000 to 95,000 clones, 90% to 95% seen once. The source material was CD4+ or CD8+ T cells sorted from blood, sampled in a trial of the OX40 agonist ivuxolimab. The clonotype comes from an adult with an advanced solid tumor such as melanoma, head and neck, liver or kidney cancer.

For the CDR3, the DNA is TGTGCCAGCGGTACAGGGAGCTCCTACGAGCAGTACTTC. This codes for CASGTGSSYEQYF. This chain uses TRBV2 with TRBJ2-7, with D possibly matching TRBD1 (6 bases). V was cut by 8 bases and J by 0 bases, with 11 bases left in between. This CDR3 is 13 amino acids long. The germline V gene has CDR1 SNHLY and CDR2 FYNNEI.